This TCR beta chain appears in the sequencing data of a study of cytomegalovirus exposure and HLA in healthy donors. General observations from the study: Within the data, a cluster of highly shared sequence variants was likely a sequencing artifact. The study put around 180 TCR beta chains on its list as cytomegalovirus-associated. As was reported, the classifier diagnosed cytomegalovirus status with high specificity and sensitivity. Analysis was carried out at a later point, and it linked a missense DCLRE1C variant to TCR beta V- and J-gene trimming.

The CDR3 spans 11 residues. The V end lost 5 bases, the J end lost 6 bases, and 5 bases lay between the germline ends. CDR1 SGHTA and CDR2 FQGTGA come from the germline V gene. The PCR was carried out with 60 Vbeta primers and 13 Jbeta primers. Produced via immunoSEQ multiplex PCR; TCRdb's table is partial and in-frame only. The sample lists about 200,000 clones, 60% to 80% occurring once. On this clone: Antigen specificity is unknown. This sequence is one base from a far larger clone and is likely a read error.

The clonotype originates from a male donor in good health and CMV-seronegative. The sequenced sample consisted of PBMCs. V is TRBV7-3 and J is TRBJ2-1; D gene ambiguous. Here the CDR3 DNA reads TGTGCCAGCAGCCTCAGCAATGAGCAGTTCTTC. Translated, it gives CASSLSNEQFF.